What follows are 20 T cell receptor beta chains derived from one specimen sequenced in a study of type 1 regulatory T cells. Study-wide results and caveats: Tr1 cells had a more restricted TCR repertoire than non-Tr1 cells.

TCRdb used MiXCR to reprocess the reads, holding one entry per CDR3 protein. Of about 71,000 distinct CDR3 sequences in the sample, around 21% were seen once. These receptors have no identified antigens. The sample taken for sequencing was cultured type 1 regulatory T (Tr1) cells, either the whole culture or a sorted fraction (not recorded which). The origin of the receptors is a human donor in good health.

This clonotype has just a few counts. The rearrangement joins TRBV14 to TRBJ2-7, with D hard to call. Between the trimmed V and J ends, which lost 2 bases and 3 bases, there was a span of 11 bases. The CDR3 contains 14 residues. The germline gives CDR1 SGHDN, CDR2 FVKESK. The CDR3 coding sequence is TGTGCCAGCAGCCAAACCGGGCTGAACTACGAGCAGTACTTC. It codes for CASSQTGLNYEQYF.

The CDR3 DNA is TGTGCCAGCCAAGGGGCTAGCGCTGCCAATGAGCAGTTCTTC. Amino acid sequence: CASQGASAANEQFF. V is TRBV18 and J is TRBJ2-1, with D tentatively TRBD2 (6 bases). CDR3 length: 14 amino acids. The germline gives CDR1 KGHSH, CDR2 LQKENI. V lost 8 bases and J lost 6, with 17 bases in between.

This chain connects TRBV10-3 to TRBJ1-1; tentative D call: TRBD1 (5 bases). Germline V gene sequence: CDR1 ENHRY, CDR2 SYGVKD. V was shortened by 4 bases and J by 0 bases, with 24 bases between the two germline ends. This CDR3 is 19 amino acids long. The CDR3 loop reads CAISVLPGRFGDVNTEAFF. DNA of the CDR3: TGTGCCATCAGTGTATTACCGGGACGCTTCGGGGATGTGAACACTGAAGCTTTCTTT.

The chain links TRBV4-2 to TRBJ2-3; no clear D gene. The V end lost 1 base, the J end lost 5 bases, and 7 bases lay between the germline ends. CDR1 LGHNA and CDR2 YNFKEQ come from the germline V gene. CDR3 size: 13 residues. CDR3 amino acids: CASSQVPLDTQYF. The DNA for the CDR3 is TGTGCCAGCAGCCAAGTCCCGCTAGATACGCAGTATTTT.

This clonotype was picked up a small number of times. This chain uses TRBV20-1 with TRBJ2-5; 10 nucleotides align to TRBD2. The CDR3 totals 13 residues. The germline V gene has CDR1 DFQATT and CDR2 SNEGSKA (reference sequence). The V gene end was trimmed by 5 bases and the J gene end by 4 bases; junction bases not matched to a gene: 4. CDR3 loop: CSAEREGRETQYF. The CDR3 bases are TGCAGTGCTGAGCGGGAGGGCCGAGAGACCCAGTACTTC.

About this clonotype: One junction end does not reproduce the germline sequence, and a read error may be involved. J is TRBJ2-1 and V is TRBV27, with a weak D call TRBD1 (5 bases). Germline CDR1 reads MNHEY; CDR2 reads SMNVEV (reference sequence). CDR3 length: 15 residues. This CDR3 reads CASSLSGLFNNEQFF. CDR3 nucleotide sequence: TGTGCCAGCAGTCTATCAGGGTTATTTAACAATGAGCAGTTCTTC.

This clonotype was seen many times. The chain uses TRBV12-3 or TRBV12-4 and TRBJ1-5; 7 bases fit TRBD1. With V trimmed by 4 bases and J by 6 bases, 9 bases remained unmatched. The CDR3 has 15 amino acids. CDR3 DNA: TGTGCCAGCAGTTGGAACAGGGGAGGGAGTCAGCCCCAGCATTTT. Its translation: CASSWNRGGSQPQHF.

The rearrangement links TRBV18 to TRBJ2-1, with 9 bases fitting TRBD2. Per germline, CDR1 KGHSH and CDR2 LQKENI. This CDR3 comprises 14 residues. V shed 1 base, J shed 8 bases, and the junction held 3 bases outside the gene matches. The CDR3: CASSPQASGDEQFF. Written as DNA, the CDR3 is TGTGCCAGCTCACCACAGGCTAGCGGGGATGAGCAGTTCTTC.

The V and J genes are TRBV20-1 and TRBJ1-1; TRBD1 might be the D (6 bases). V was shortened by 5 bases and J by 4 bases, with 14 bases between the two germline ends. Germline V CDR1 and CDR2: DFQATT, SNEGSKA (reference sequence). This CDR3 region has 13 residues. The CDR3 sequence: CSAPWGAGTEAFF. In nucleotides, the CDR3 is TGCAGTGCTCCATGGGGGGCCGGCACTGAAGCTTTCTTT.

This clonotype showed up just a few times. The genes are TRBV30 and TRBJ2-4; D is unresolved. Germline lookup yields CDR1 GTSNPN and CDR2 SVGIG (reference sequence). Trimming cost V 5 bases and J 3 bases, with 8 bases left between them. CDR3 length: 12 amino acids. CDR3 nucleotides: TGTGCCTGGGGACCTTACAAAAACATTCAGTACTTC. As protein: CAWGPYKNIQYF.

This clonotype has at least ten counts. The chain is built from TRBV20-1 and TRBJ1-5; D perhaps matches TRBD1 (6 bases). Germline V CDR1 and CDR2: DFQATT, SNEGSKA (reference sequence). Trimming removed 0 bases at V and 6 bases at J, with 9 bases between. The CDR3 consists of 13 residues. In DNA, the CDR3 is TGCAGTGCTAGAGATACAGGGAGTCAGCCCCAGCATTTT. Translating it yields CSARDTGSQPQHF.

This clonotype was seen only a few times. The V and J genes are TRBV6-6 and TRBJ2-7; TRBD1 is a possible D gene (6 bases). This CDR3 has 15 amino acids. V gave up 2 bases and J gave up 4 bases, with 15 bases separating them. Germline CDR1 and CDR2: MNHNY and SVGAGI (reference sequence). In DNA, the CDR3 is TGTGCCAGCAGTTACGACGGACAGAAGTCGTACGAGCAGTACTTC. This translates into CASSYDGQKSYEQYF.

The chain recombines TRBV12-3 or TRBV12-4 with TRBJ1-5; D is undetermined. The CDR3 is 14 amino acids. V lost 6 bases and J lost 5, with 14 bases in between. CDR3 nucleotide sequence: TGTGCCAGCAGCATAAGCCTCAGCCATCAGCCCCAGCATTTT. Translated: CASSISLSHQPQHF.

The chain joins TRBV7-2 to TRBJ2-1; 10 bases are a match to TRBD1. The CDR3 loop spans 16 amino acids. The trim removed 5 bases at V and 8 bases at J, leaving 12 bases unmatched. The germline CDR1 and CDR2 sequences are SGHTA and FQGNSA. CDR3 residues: CASSAQSGTGDYEQFF. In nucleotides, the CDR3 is TGTGCCAGCAGCGCGCAATCCGGGACAGGGGACTATGAGCAGTTCTTC.

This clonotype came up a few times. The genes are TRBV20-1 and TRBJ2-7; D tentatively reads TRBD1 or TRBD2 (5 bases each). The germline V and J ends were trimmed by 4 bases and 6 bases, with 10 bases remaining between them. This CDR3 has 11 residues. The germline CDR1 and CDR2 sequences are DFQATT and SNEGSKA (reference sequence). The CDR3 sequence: CSAKLGGEQYF. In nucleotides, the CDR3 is TGCAGTGCTAAGCTTGGGGGCGAGCAGTACTTC.

Here the CDR3 reads CASSLSQPQHF. The CDR3 nucleotides are TGTGCCAGCAGCTTGTCTCAGCCCCAGCATTTT. V gene TRBV5-8 combines with J gene TRBJ1-5; no reliable D call. Germline assignment: CDR1 SGHTS and CDR2 YDEGEE. The CDR3 contains 11 residues. Trimming pared 1 base from V and 6 bases from J, leaving 2 bases between.

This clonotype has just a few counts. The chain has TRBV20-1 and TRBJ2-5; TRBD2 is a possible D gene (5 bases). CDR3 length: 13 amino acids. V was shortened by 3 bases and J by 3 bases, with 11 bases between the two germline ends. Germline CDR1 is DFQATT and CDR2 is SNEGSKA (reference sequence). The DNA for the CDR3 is TGCAGTGCTAGTCCCGCCGGGAAAGAGACCCAGTACTTC. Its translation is CSASPAGKETQYF.

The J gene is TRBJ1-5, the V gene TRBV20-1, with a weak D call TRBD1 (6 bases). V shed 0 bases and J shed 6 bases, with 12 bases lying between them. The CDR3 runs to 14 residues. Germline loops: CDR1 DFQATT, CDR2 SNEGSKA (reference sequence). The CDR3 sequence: CSARDSRGGQPQHF. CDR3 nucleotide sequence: TGCAGTGCTAGAGATTCCAGGGGCGGTCAGCCCCAGCATTTT.

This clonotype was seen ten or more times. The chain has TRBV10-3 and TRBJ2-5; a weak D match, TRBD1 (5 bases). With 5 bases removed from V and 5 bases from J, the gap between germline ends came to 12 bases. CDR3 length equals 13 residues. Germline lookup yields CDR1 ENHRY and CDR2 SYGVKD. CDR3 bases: TGTGCCATCAGTTTTGGGGCAGGCGAGACCCAGTACTTC. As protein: CAISFGAGETQYF.

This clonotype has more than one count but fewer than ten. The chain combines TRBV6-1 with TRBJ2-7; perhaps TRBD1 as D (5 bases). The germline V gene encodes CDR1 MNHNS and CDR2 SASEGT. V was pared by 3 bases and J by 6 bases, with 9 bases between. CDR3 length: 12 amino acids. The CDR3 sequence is CASSEAGREQYF. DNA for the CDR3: TGTGCCAGCAGTGAGGCAGGGCGCGAGCAGTACTTC.